The 4 T cell receptor beta chains presented below share a single source sample, sequenced in a study of T cells after yellow fever vaccination. One entry per CDR3 protein, called by TCRdb with MiXCR from the 5' RACE reads. Of about 370,000 distinct CDR3 sequences detected, under 14% appear once; the ten largest clones hold around 20%. The sequencing here drew on PBMCs, taken on the day of the first yellow fever vaccination. The receptors stem from a man aged 18 to 35 who received the YFV17D yellow fever vaccine.

This chain uses TRBV5-1 with TRBJ2-1; 8 nucleotides align to TRBD1. CDR1 and CDR2 (germline): SGHRS, YFSETQ. V dropped 7 bases and J dropped 8; count of bases not matched to a gene: 11. This CDR3 has 14 amino acids. CDR3 in DNA: TGCGCCAGCGGCCGTGGACAGGGATTGGATGAGCAGTTCTTC. Translation gives CASGRGQGLDEQFF.

The table lists this clonotype with a few counts. The chain carries TRBV5-6 and TRBJ2-5; maybe TRBD1 (5 bases). Per the germline V gene, CDR1 is SGHDT and CDR2 is YYEEEE. Trimming stripped 4 bases from V and 4 bases from J, with 11 bases between. The CDR3 covers 13 residues. For the CDR3, the DNA is TGTGCCAGCAGCAGGGGCCCCGTAGAGACCCAGTACTTC. Amino acids: CASSRGPVETQYF.

In this sample, this clonotype turned up a few times. This chain uses TRBV29-1 with TRBJ2-3; D is possibly TRBD2 (5 bases). V was trimmed by 4 bases and J by 5 bases, leaving 22 bases between them. This CDR3 contains 16 residues. CDR1 and CDR2 (germline): SQVTM, ANQGSEA. CDR3 in DNA: TGCAGCGTTGGTGCGTTCGGGGAAGTAGTCGGAGATACGCAGTATTTT. This encodes CSVGAFGEVVGDTQYF.

This clonotype has a handful of counts. The chain is built from TRBV9 and TRBJ2-2; D possibly matches TRBD1 or TRBD2 (5 bases each). With 0 bases removed from V and 5 bases from J, the gap between germline ends came to 17 bases. Germline CDR1 reads SGDLS; CDR2 reads YYNGEE. CDR3 size: 17 residues. CDR3 DNA: TGTGCCAGCAGCGTAGACTCCGGGACCGCCCGGACCGGGGAGCTGTTTTTT. Residues: CASSVDSGTARTGELFF.